This T cell receptor beta chain is from a study of blood T cell repertoires in COVID-19. About the research overall: Both acute and convalescent COVID-19 samples were obtained from the United States, Italy and Spain. From T cells, B-cell-depleted T cells, or PBMCs came the material, which was cDNA or gDNA.

As handled by the study authors: Amplification with reference gene primers provided the estimates of nucleated cell counts. Sequencing was performed with immunoSEQ multiplex PCR; in TCRdb, only in-frame clones are kept and a portion is missing. V and J calls plus clone size are reproduced from that table; the DNA served to infer D and trimming. Altogether fewer than 500,000 clones are present, 85% to 90% being singletons, with the ten largest covering approximately 1.2%. Participant-given clinical history determined each cohort assignment. Germline-derived CDR1 and CDR2 are WSHSY and SAAADI. V shed 6 bases, J shed 2 bases, and the junction held 5 bases outside the gene matches. This CDR3 has 14 amino acids. This clone was seen more than once but under ten times.

Sequencing was done on a sample of PBMCs or T cells enriched from blood (not recorded which). The chain recombines TRBV10-2 with TRBJ2-3; 7 bases are shared with TRBD1. This sequence originates from a man aged 25 to 40 who had recovered from COVID-19. CDR3 sequence reads: CASRTGLATDTQYF. Here the CDR3 DNA reads TGCGCCAGCAGGACAGGGTTGGCCACAGATACGCAGTATTTT.